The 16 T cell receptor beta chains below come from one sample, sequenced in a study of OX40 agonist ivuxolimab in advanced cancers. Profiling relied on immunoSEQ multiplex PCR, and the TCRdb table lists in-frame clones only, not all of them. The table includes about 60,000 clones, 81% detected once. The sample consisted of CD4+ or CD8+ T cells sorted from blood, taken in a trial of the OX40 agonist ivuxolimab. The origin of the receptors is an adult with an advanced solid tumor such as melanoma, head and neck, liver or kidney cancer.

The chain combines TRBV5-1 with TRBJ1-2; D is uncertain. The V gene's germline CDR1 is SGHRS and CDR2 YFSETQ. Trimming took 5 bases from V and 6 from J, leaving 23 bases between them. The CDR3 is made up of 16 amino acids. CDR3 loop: CASSLNPPGVANGYTF. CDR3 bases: TGCGCCAGCAGTCTTAACCCGCCCGGGGTAGCCAATGGCTACACCTTC.

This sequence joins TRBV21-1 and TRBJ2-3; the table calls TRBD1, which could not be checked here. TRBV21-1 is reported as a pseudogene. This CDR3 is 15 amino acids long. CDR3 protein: CASSKGQGLTDTQYF. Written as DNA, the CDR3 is TGTGCCAGCAGCAAAGGACAGGGGTTAACAGATACGCAGTATTTT.

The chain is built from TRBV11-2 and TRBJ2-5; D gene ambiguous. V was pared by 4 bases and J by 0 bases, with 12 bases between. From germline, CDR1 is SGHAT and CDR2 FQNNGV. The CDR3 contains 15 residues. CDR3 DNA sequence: TGTGCCAGCAGCTCTCTTTTGATAGACCAAGAGACCCAGTACTTC. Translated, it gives CASSSLLIDQETQYF.

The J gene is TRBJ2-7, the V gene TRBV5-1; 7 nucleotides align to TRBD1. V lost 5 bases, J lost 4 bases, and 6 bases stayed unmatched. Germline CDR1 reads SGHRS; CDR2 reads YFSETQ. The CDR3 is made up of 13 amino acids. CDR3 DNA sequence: TGCGCCAGCAGGGTAGGGGGCGGTTACGAGCAGTACTTC. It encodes CASRVGGGYEQYF.

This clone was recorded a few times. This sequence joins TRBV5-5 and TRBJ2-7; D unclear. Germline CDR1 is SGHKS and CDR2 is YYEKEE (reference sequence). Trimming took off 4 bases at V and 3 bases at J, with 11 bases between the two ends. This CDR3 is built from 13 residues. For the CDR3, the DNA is TGTGCCAGCAGCCCTATGTTGGTCTACGAGCAGTACTTC. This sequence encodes CASSPMLVYEQYF. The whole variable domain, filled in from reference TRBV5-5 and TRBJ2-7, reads DAGVTQSPTHLIKTRGQQVTLRCSPISGHKSVSWYQQVLGQGPQFIFQYYEKEERGRGNFPDRFSARQFPNYSSELNVNALLLGDSALYLCASSPMLVYEQYFGPGTRLTVT.

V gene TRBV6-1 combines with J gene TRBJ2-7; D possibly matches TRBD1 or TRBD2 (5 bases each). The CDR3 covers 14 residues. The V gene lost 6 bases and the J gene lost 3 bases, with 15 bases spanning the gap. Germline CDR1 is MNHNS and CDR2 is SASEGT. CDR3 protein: CASSAEGDLYEQYF. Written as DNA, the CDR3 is TGTGCCAGCAGCGCGGAAGGGGACCTCTACGAGCAGTACTTC.

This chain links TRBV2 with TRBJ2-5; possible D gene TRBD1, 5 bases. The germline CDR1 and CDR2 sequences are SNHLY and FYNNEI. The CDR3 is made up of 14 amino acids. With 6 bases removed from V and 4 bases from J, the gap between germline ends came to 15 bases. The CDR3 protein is CASRVRQQAETQYF. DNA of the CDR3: TGTGCCAGCAGAGTGAGACAGCAAGCAGAGACCCAGTACTTC.

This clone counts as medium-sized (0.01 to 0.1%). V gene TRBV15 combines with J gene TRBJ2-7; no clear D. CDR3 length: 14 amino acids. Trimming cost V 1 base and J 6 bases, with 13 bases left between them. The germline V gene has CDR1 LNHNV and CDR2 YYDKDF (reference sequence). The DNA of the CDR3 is TGTGCCACCAGCAGAGCCGACTTACCCGGCGAGCAGTACTTC. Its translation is CATSRADLPGEQYF.

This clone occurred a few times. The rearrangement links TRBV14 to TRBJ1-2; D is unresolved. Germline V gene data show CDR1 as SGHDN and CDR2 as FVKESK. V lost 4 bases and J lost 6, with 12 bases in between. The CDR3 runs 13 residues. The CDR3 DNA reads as TGTGCCAGCAGCCTCGACATGGACGATGGCTACACCTTC. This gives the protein CASSLDMDDGYTF.

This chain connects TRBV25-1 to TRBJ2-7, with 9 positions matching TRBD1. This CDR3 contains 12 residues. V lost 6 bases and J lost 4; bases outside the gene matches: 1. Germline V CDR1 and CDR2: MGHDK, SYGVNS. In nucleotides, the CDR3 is TGTGCCAGCAGACAGGGGGCTTACGAGCAGTACTTC. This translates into CASRQGAYEQYF.

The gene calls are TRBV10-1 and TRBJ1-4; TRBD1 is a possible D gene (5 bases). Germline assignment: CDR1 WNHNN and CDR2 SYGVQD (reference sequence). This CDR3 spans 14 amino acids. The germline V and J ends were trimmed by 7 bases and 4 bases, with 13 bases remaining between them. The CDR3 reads CASNGGGFNEKLFF. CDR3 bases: TGCGCCAGCAACGGCGGGGGGTTTAATGAAAAACTGTTTTTT.

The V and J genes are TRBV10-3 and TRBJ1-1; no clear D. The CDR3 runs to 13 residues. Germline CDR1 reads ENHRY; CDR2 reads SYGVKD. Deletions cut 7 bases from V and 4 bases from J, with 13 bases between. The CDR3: CAIKNEKSTEAFF. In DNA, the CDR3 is TGTGCCATCAAAAATGAAAAGAGCACTGAAGCTTTCTTT.

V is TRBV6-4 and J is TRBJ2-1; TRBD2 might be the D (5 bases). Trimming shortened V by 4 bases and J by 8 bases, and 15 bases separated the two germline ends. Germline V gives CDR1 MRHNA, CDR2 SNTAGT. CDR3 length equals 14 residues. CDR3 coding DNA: TGTGCCAGCAGTGCCCAAACTAGATCTGATGAGCAGTTCTTC. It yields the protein CASSAQTRSDEQFF.

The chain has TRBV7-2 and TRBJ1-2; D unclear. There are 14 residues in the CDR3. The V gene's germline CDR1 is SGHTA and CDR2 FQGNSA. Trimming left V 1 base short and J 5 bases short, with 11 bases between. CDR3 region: CASSLGQAGYGYTF. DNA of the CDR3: TGTGCCAGCAGCTTAGGGCAGGCTGGGTATGGCTACACCTTC.

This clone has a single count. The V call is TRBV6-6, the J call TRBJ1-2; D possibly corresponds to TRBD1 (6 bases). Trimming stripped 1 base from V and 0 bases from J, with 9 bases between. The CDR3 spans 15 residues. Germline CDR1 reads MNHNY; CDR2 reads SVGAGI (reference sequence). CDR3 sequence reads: CASSYFRGANYGYTF. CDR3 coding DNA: TGTGCCAGCAGTTACTTCAGGGGAGCTAACTATGGCTACACCTTC.

CDR3 nucleotides: TGTGCCAGCAGCCACCGACAGGGGGTGAACACTGAAGCTTTCTTT. It yields the protein CASSHRQGVNTEAFF. The chain carries TRBV4-2 and TRBJ1-1, with TRBD1 matching over 9 bases. CDR3 length equals 15 residues. The trim removed 3 bases at V and 0 bases at J, leaving 2 bases unmatched. In germline, CDR1 is LGHNA, CDR2 YNFKEQ.